These T cell receptor beta chains were read from a single sample in a study of a mutant IDH1 vaccine in newly diagnosed glioma. Generated by immunoSEQ multiplex PCR, the TCRdb table keeps only in-frame clones and is missing some. The profile covers about 88,000 clones, with over 75% appearing a single time and about 5.3% taken by the ten largest. The input for sequencing was PBMCs, taken from a glioma patient treated with radiotherapy, temozolomide or both. These receptors were taken from a man aged 40-55 years with glioma. Some clones in this sample may be carry-over from other donors' samples. Both conserved end residues are part of each CDR3. A D gene is named only where the DNA matches it firmly.

d_call	v_call	j_call	cdr3_aa
.	TRBV5-6	TRBJ2-4	CASSLGLGIQYF
.	TRBV6-1	TRBJ2-2	CASSVGPSHVGELFF
TRBD2	TRBV2	TRBJ2-3	CASSDRRLAEPSTDTQYF
.	TRBV29-1	TRBJ2-3	CSVRQGGFADTQYF
TRBD2	TRBV30	TRBJ2-6	CAWGTSGVSGANVLTF
TRBD1	TRBV2	TRBJ1-1	CASSAFDRGSEAFF
TRBD1	TRBV6-1	TRBJ1-2	CASSDRDRAHRGNGYTF
TRBD2	TRBV5-1	TRBJ2-5	CASSQGLAKETQYF
.	TRBV5-1	TRBJ2-3	CASSLEGGRADTQYF
.	TRBV7-9	TRBJ1-2	CASSLATTESLGYTF
.	TRBV6-5	TRBJ2-7	CASSYSSLAGKYEQYF
TRBD1	TRBV7-9	TRBJ2-5	CASSYTTGGGETQYF
.	TRBV7-2	TRBJ2-2	CASSPSTSPGELFF
.	TRBV2	TRBJ1-2	CASSDEGAANYGYTF
.	TRBV30	TRBJ2-7	CAWSVGANEQYF
.	TRBV7-9	TRBJ1-6	CASSSRPNSPLHF
TRBD1	TRBV5-1	TRBJ1-1	CASSFQSGTGGREAFF
TRBD1	TRBV15	TRBJ2-2	CATSRSTGTGTGELFF
.	TRBV6-5	TRBJ1-5	CASSGRGRNQPQHF
.	TRBV19	TRBJ1-2	CASRSDTRSSYGYTF
.	TRBV29-1	TRBJ2-5	CSVEGGGGTVTQYF
TRBD1	TRBV2	TRBJ1-2	CASSGQVEGNGYTF
.	TRBV4-2	TRBJ1-5	CASSQEAGSNQPQHF
TRBD1	TRBV6-5	TRBJ2-7	CASSYRGRPPYEQYF
.	TRBV14	TRBJ2-5	CASSLRWGGETQYF
TRBD2	TRBV6-5	TRBJ2-7	CASSGTSGEQYF
.	TRBV13	TRBJ2-7	CASSSIRGEQYF
TRBD1	TRBV6-5	TRBJ1-6	CASSYRGDRYNSPLHF
.	TRBV5-1	TRBJ2-2	CASSLTTGELFF
TRBD1	TRBV30	TRBJ1-6	CAWRGTGNSPLHF
.	TRBV2	TRBJ1-2	CASSESRVTNYGYTF
TRBD1	TRBV7-8	TRBJ1-1	CASSQRSDRVNTEAFF
.	TRBV30	TRBJ2-3	CAWSQTGGTDTQYF
.	TRBV27	TRBJ2-3	CASSYRQYDTQYF
TRBD2	TRBV4-2	TRBJ2-6	CASSQDTGGAGANVLTF
TRBD1	TRBV11-2	TRBJ1-2	CASSLEGQGNLYGYTF